The rows below give T cell receptor beta chains drawn from one sample of a study of blood T cell repertoires in COVID-19. The repertoire was sequenced with immunoSEQ multiplex PCR; TCRdb's copy has only in-frame clones and lacks some. The sample records about 160,000 clones, around 91% being singletons. The sequencing sample was made of peripheral blood. The receptors were gathered from a man aged 18 to 30 with COVID-19, enrolled during active disease. CDR3s include the opening cysteine and the closing phenylalanine or tryptophan.

>TRBJ2-2|TRBV28
CASHWQGANTGELFF
>TRBJ2-7|TRBV27
CASSPSGRPLMDF
>TRBJ2-7|TRBV7-9
CASSPRDRLYEQYF
>TRBJ1-1|TRBV18
CASSPGQGATEAFF
>TRBJ2-1|TRBV9
CASSVDRFRSDEQFF
>TRBJ1-5|TRBV6-2/TRBV6-3
CASSYYGQSNQPQHF
>TRBJ1-1|TRBV7-2
CASSPRDRGQGVAFF
>TRBJ1-4|TRBV27
CASSFEGGPNEKLFF
>TRBJ2-5|TRBV28
CASSLTTDQETQYF
>TRBJ2-1|TRBV28
CASSLSLSYNEQFF
>TRBJ2-7|TRBV6-1
CASSDPAGGPYEQYF
>TRBJ2-7|TRBV6-2/TRBV6-3
CASSPDGTGVYEQYF
>TRBJ2-4|TRBV15
CATSRDNYGGGLAKNIQYF
>TRBJ2-5|TRBV24-1
CATSDLRGETQYF
>TRBJ2-7|TRBV19
CASSIGIARTYEQYF
>TRBJ2-5|TRBV5-1
CASSLGQQLGGETQYF
>TRBJ2-5|TRBV4-1
CASSQEGSQYF
>TRBJ1-4|TRBV7-9
CASSQRRTGVNEKLLF
>TRBJ2-7|TRBV28
CASSPPQLAGSYEQYF
>TRBJ2-3|TRBV10-3
CAIGAGAVDTQYF
>TRBJ2-2|TRBV14
CASSPRSAAGELFF
>TRBJ2-1|TRBV10-2
CATSLRTGNNEQFF
>TRBJ2-7|TRBV2
CASSANRGGTYEQYF
>TRBJ2-5|TRBV19
CASSTRQGGRQETQYF
>TRBJ2-5|TRBV19
CASSLQGRQETQYF
>TRBJ1-6|TRBV19
CASSIRQANSPLHF